This TCR beta chain was retrieved from a study of ipilimumab plus nivolumab after autologous stem cell transplantation. The CDR3 extends over 15 amino acids. CDR1 LNHDA and CDR2 SQIVND come from the germline V gene (reference sequence). Trimming pared 5 bases from V and 2 bases from J, leaving 10 bases between. Dosing: nivolumab 3 mg/kg IV, weeks 1, 4, 7, 10, then every two weeks to week 26. Produced via immunoSEQ multiplex PCR; TCRdb's table is partial and in-frame only. Of about 19,000 clones in the sample, about four fifths were seen once. The V call is TRBV19, the J call TRBJ2-6, with D possibly being TRBD1 (5 bases). The clonotype was recovered from a male donor with diffuse large B-cell lymphoma. The sample consisted of PBMCs, taken in a trial of ipilimumab plus nivolumab as post-transplant consolidation. The CDR3: CASSSAGTGANVLTF. In nucleotides, the CDR3 is TGTGCCAGTAGTTCAGCAGGGACTGGGGCCAACGTCCTGACTTTC. Looking up the rest from reference TRBV19 and TRBJ2-6 gives the full variable domain: DGGITQSPKYLFRKEGQNVTLSCEQNLNHDAMYWYRQDPGQGLRLIYYSQIVNDFQKGDIAEGYSVSREKKESFPLTVTSAQKNPTAFYLCASSSAGTGANVLTFGAGSRLTVL.